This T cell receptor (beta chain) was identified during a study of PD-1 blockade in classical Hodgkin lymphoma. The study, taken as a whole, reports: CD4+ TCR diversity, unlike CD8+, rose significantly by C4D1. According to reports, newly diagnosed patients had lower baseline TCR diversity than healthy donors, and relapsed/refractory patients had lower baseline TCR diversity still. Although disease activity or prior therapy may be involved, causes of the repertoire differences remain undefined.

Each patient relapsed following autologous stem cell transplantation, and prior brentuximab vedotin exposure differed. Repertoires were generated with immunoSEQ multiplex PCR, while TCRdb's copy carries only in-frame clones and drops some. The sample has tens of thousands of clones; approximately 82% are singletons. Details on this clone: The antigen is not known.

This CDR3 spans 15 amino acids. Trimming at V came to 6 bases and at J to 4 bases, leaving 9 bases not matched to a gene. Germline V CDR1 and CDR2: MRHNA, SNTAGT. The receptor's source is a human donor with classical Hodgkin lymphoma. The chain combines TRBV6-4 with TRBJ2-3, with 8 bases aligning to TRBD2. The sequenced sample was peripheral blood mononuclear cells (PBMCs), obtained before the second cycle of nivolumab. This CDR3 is CASSPAGGYADTQYF. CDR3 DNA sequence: TGTGCCAGCAGCCCCGCGGGGGGATACGCAGATACGCAGTATTTT.